The next 30 T cell receptor beta chains were all read from a single sample in a study of T cells in women clearing cervical HPV infection. Profiled with immunoSEQ multiplex PCR; TCRdb holds only in-frame clones, not every one. Its listing shows roughly 30,000 clones. The sequenced material came from blood buffy coat. Receptors were obtained from a woman between 18 and 70 years old with a cervical HPV16 infection that either progressed to CIN3+ or cleared (not recorded which).

Turning to this clone: The read ends 3 residues before the CDR3 terminus; that terminus is restored from the germline J gene. The chain joins TRBV19 to TRBJ2-1; D is possibly TRBD2 (6 bases). Trimming took off 3 bases at V and 8 bases at J, with 11 bases between the two ends. Germline assignment: CDR1 LNHDA and CDR2 SQIVND (reference sequence). The CDR3 is made up of 13 amino acids. The part of the CDR3 DNA that was read is TGTGCCAGTAGTATCGGAGGGGCCCATGAG. The encoded protein is CASSIGGAHE. The CDR3 as a whole reads CASSIGGAHEQFF.

Regarding this clone: The read stops 3 residues short of the end of the CDR3; the missing end is completed from the germline J gene. This chain joins TRBV6-4 and TRBJ2-1; 8 nucleotides match TRBD1. J gave up 4 bases and V 2 bases, and 10 bases lay outside the gene matches. This CDR3 has 17 amino acids. Germline V gene sequence: CDR1 MRHNA, CDR2 SNTAGT. CDR3: CASSDIRTGPRYNEQFF. The sequenced CDR3 bases are TGTGCCAGCAGTGACATTCGGACAGGGCCTAGATACAATGAG.

This clone is labeled medium-sized based on frequency. The read is 3 residues too short to cover the CDR3 end, so that end is filled in from the germline J gene. The rearrangement joins TRBV2 to TRBJ2-5, with 16 bases aligning to TRBD2. The J segment lost 5 bases and the V segment lost 2 bases, leaving 8 bases of the junction unmatched. The CDR3 sequence is 18 residues long. Germline-derived CDR1 and CDR2 are SNHLY and FYNNEI. The CDR3 region is CASSEMQGLAGGLETQYF. CDR3 DNA, as far as it was read: TGTGCCAGCAGTGAAATGCAGGGACTAGCGGGAGGGTTGGAGACC.

A word on this clone: The CDR3 end lies 3 residues beyond the end of the read and is filled in from the germline J gene. This chain links TRBV7-3 with TRBJ2-2; 9 positions match TRBD2. The V gene end was trimmed by 4 bases and the J gene end by 6 bases; junction bases not matched to a gene: 9. Germline V CDR1 and CDR2: SGHTA, FQGTGA. This CDR3 contains 16 residues. CDR3 in amino acids: CASSSTLAGWSGELFF. CDR3 DNA, as far as it was read: TGTGCCAGCAGCTCAACCCTAGCGGGATGGTCCGGGGAG.

As regards this clone: The CDR3 extends 3 residues past the end of the read, so its final part is completed from the germline J gene. V gene TRBV7-6 combines with J gene TRBJ2-1, with a tentative D call TRBD2 (5 bases). The CDR3 runs to 14 residues. V lost 1 base to trimming and J lost 5 bases, with 9 bases between them. The germline V gene has CDR1 SGHVS and CDR2 FNYEAQ. Partial CDR3 DNA: TGTGCCAGCAGCTTAGGACCTAGCCACAATGAG. It translates to CASSLGPSHNE. The complete CDR3 reads CASSLGPSHNEQFF.

To note about this clone: The read stops 3 residues short of the end of the CDR3; the missing end is completed from the germline J gene. The chain joins TRBV6-2 or TRBV6-3 to TRBJ2-7; TRBD2 agrees at 9 bases. J was trimmed by 0 bases and V by 3 bases; bases with no gene match: 6. The CDR3 contains 16 residues. Germline CDR1 is MNHEY and CDR2 is SVGEGT. The sequenced part of the CDR3 DNA is TGTGCCAGCAGTTATTGGACTAGCGTGATCTCCTACGAG. Its translation: CASSYWTSVISYE. The full CDR3 is CASSYWTSVISYEQYF.

CDR3 bases read: TGCGCCAGCAAATGGGACAGGGCGGAGACC. It specifies CASKWDRAET. The whole CDR3 sequence reads CASKWDRAETQYF. J is TRBJ2-5 and V is TRBV5-1, with TRBD1 matching over 9 bases. The read halts 3 residues ahead of the CDR3 end, with the missing end drawn from the germline J gene. Germline CDR1 and CDR2: SGHRS and YFSETQ. Trimming cost V 6 bases and J 5 bases; bases outside gene matches: 5. The CDR3 spans 13 residues.

As for this clone: Sequencing ends 3 residues short of the CDR3 end; the germline J gene provides the rest. The chain links TRBV7-8 to TRBJ2-1; no reliable D call. With 0 bases removed from V and 8 bases from J, the gap between germline ends came to 5 bases. The germline V gene has CDR1 SGHVS and CDR2 FQNEAQ. The CDR3 covers 12 residues. CDR3 sequence: CASSLASDEQFF. CDR3 bases read: TGTGCCAGCAGCTTAGCGTCGGATGAG.

About this clone: From the germline J gene comes the end of the CDR3, since the read stops 3 residues before it. The rearrangement links TRBV12-3 or TRBV12-4 to TRBJ1-1; D gene uncertain. This CDR3 has 12 amino acids. Trimming took 5 bases from V and 5 from J, leaving 9 bases between them. CDR3: CASSLQGTEAFF. Incomplete CDR3 DNA: TGTGCCAGCAGTCTCCAAGGGACTGAA.

As to this clone: The CDR3 end lies 3 residues beyond the end of the read and is filled in from the germline J gene. The rearrangement links TRBV2 to TRBJ2-6, with TRBD2 matching over 7 bases. This CDR3 has 15 amino acids. Germline CDR1 reads SNHLY; CDR2 reads FYNNEI. The V and J ends lost 7 bases and 1 base, in that order; junction bases with no gene match: 4. CDR3 amino acids: CASTYSGSGANVLTF. CDR3 DNA (partial): TGTGCCAGCACTTATAGCGGGTCTGGGGCCAACGTC.

Comments on this clone: With the read ending 3 residues before the CDR3 end, the germline J gene is used to fill in that end. The chain is built from TRBV28 and TRBJ1-5; TRBD1 agrees at 9 bases. This CDR3 has 14 amino acids. V was clipped by 3 bases and J by 7 bases; unmatched bases: 4. The germline CDR1 and CDR2 sequences are MDHEN and SYDVKM. CDR3 amino acids: CASSFGTGNQPQHF. CDR3 DNA, as far as it was read: TGTGCCAGCAGTTTTGGGACAGGGAACCAGCCC. The full variable domain, its missing parts supplied by reference TRBV28 and TRBJ1-5, is DVKVTQSSRYLVKRTGEKVFLECVQDMDHENMFWYRQDPGLGLRLIYFSYDVKMKEKGDIPEGYSVSREKKERFSLILESASTNQTSMYLCASSFGTGNQPQHFGDGTRLSIL.

Concerning this clone: The sequence runs out 3 residues before the end of the CDR3; the remainder is reconstructed from the germline J gene. This rearrangement joins TRBV11-2 to TRBJ2-1; 7 bases line up with TRBD2. CDR3 length: 13 residues. Germline values: CDR1 SGHAT, CDR2 FQNNGV. The ends lost 7 bases at V and 4 bases at J; junction bases unmatched: 4. The CDR3 protein is CASKAGTYNEQFF. The covered CDR3 bases are TGTGCCAGCAAAGCGGGGACTTACAATGAG.

Comments on this clone: Sequencing ends 3 residues short of the CDR3 end; the germline J gene provides the rest. The rearrangement joins TRBV18 to TRBJ1-5; D is undetermined. CDR1 is KGHSH, CDR2 LQKENI, per germline. The CDR3 has 15 amino acids. Trimming cost V 5 bases and J 1 base, with 12 bases left between them. The CDR3 bases that were read are TGTGCCAGCTCATCCGCAGGCTCGAGCAATCAGCCC. Translating it yields CASSSAGSSNQP. The CDR3 in its entirety is CASSSAGSSNQPQHF.

On this clone: From the germline J gene comes the end of the CDR3, since the read stops 3 residues before it. The sample has other DNA sequences that encode this CDR3 too. This rearrangement joins TRBV13 to TRBJ2-3; 13 nucleotides agree with TRBD2. This CDR3 is 18 amino acids long. Germline values: CDR1 PRHDT, CDR2 FYEKMQ (reference sequence). Germline trimming cut 5 bases from V and 0 bases from J; bases unmatched to any gene: 8. The CDR3 here is CASSGGTSGAPSTDTQYF. The DNA read from the CDR3 is TGTGCCAGCAGCGGAGGGACTAGCGGGGCTCCTAGCACAGATACG.

With regard to this clone: The read terminates 3 residues before the CDR3 end, so the remaining end is supplied by the germline J gene. The rearrangement links TRBV7-6 to TRBJ1-4; D unclear. V was trimmed by 1 base and J by 0 bases, leaving 6 bases between them. The CDR3 spans 15 residues. The germline V gene has CDR1 SGHVS and CDR2 FNYEAQ. CDR3 bases read: TGTGCCAGCAGCTTAGTTACAGCAACTAATGAAAAA. Translating it yields CASSLVTATNEK. In full, the CDR3 is CASSLVTATNEKLFF.

Worth noting for this clone: The read stops 3 residues short of the end of the CDR3; the missing end is completed from the germline J gene. The genes are TRBV30 and TRBJ2-3; no reliable D call. This CDR3 has 14 amino acids. Trimming took 4 bases from V and 4 from J, leaving 15 bases between them. Germline V gene lookup returns CDR1 GTSNPN and CDR2 SVGIG (reference sequence). The CDR3 DNA, read in part, is TGTGCCTGGAAAGTAGGGTGGTTGGCAGATACG. Translation: CAWKVGWLADT. The entire CDR3 sequence reads CAWKVGWLADTQYF. Full variable domain (missing parts from reference TRBV30 and TRBJ2-3): SQTIHQWPATLVQPVGSPLSLECTVEGTSNPNLYWYRQAAGRGLQLLFYSVGIGQISSEVPQNLSASRPQDRQFILSSKKLLLSDSGFYLCAWKVGWLADTQYFGPGTRLTVL.

As to this clone: The CDR3 end is not reached by the read, which stops 3 residues before it; the germline J gene fills it in. The chain recombines TRBV5-1 with TRBJ1-1; D might be TRBD1 (5 bases). The CDR3 loop spans 14 amino acids. The V end lost 4 bases, the J end lost 0 bases, and 10 bases lay between the germline ends. CDR1 and CDR2 from the germline V gene are SGHRS and YFSETQ. The CDR3 sequence: CASSPRTLNTEAFF. The CDR3 DNA, read in part, is TGCGCCAGCAGCCCGAGGACATTGAACACTGAA.

Worth noting for this clone: Sequencing ends 3 residues short of the CDR3 end; the germline J gene provides the rest. The chain links TRBV7-2 to TRBJ2-1; TRBD1 aligns across 8 bases. This CDR3 has 15 amino acids. Trimming cost V 5 bases and J 2 bases; bases outside gene matches: 5. Looked up from germline, CDR1 is SGHTA and CDR2 is FQGNSA. CDR3 bases read: TGTGCCAGCAGCCGCTCGGGACAGGCCTACAATGAG. It specifies CASSRSGQAYNE. The whole CDR3 region reads CASSRSGQAYNEQFF.

Turning to this clone: The read falls 3 residues short of the CDR3 end, and the missing part is taken from the germline J gene. The chain couples TRBV2 to TRBJ1-2; no clear D. The germline gives CDR1 SNHLY, CDR2 FYNNEI. The CDR3 spans 11 residues. The CDR3 region is CASRPSYDYTF. Partial CDR3 DNA: TGTGCCAGCCGCCCCTCCTACGAC.

A note on this clone: Read sequence stops 3 residues before the CDR3 end, and the germline J gene provides the missing end. The rearrangement joins TRBV29-1 to TRBJ2-2; tentative D call: TRBD1 (5 bases). Trimming pared 4 bases from V and 6 bases from J, leaving 9 bases between. Germline V gives CDR1 SQVTM, CDR2 ANQGSEA. The CDR3 length is 12 residues. Here the CDR3 reads CSVVGRAGELFF. CDR3 DNA, as far as it was read: TGCAGCGTTGTCGGCAGGGCCGGGGAG.

Note on this clone: At one boundary the junction diverges from the germline segment, which might be a read error. The sequence runs out 3 residues before the end of the CDR3; the remainder is reconstructed from the germline J gene. The rearrangement links TRBV7-3 to TRBJ2-3; 7 bases map to TRBD1. There are 16 residues in the CDR3. Germline lookup yields CDR1 SGHTA and CDR2 FQGTGA. The CDR3 protein is CASSLTPDRVKDTQYF. The sequenced part of the CDR3 DNA is TGTGCCAGCAGCCTAACCCCCGACAGGGTCAAAGATACG.

Comments on this clone: Read sequence stops 3 residues before the CDR3 end, and the germline J gene provides the missing end. The rearrangement links TRBV30 to TRBJ2-2; D might be TRBD1 (5 bases). Germline V CDR1 and CDR2: GTSNPN, SVGIG (reference sequence). The CDR3 covers 14 residues. The CDR3 here is CAWSPGSGANVLFF. The CDR3 bases that were read are TGTGCCTGGAGTCCAGGGTCTGGGGCCAACGTG.

Comments on this clone: The read is 3 residues too short to cover the CDR3 end, so that end is filled in from the germline J gene. This sequence joins TRBV7-6 and TRBJ2-2; D tentatively fits TRBD1 or TRBD2 (5 bases each). This CDR3 contains 15 residues. The V end lost 5 bases, the J end lost 7 bases, and 17 bases lay between the germline ends. In germline, CDR1 is SGHVS, CDR2 FNYEAQ. The CDR3 is CASSHFGQGVGELFF. CDR3 DNA, as far as it was read: TGTGCCAGCAGCCATTTCGGGCAGGGAGTCGGGGAG.

Partial CDR3 DNA: TGTGCCAGCAGCGTAGAGCTCGTCGCAGATACG. Protein: CASSVELVADT. The full CDR3 protein reads CASSVELVADTQYF. The rearrangement uses TRBV9 and TRBJ2-3; D is unresolved. The CDR3 is cut off 3 residues early in the read; its end comes from the germline J gene. There are 14 residues in the CDR3. V lost 0 bases to trimming and J lost 4 bases, with 9 bases between them. Germline V lookup: CDR1 SGDLS, CDR2 YYNGEE.

With regard to this clone: The read comes to an end 3 residues before the CDR3 does, leaving the germline J gene to fill in the end. The V call is TRBV5-1, the J call TRBJ1-1, with 7 bases identical to TRBD1. From germline, CDR1 is SGHRS and CDR2 YFSETQ. V was pared by 0 bases and J by 1 base, with 6 bases of the junction left unmatched. The CDR3 spans 16 residues. CDR3 loop: CASSLGVGGPNTEAFF. Incomplete CDR3 DNA: TGCGCCAGCAGCTTGGGGGTAGGGGGCCCGAACACTGAA.

Worth noting for this clone: Read coverage stops 3 residues before the CDR3 terminus; the germline J gene supplies the remainder. V usage is TRBV14 and J usage is TRBJ2-1, with TRBD1 as a possible D gene (6 bases). This CDR3 spans 16 amino acids. CDR1 is SGHDN, CDR2 FVKESK, per germline. V lost 0 bases to trimming and J lost 2 bases, with 11 bases between them. The DNA read from the CDR3 is TGTGCCAGCAGCCAAGAACCAGGGGCCCCCTACAATGAG. Its protein product is CASSQEPGAPYNE. The entire CDR3 protein reads CASSQEPGAPYNEQFF.

Worth noting for this clone: The DNA ends 3 residues before the CDR3 does, and the rest of the CDR3 is filled in from the germline J gene. This chain uses TRBV10-3 with TRBJ1-5; TRBD1 matches 9 bases. Looked up from germline, CDR1 is ENHRY and CDR2 is SYGVKD. Unmatched junction bases numbered 14, after V lost 3 bases and J lost 5 bases. The CDR3 runs to 18 residues. The CDR3 protein is CAISDYRGREDGDQPQHF. The sequenced part of the CDR3 DNA is TGTGCCATCAGTGATTACAGGGGGCGCGAGGACGGGGATCAGCCC.

The CDR3 bases that were read are TGCAGTGCTCCTTCGGACAGGGACTATGGC. Translation: CSAPSDRDYG. The entire CDR3 sequence reads CSAPSDRDYGYTF. The chain is built from TRBV20-1 and TRBJ1-2, with 8 nucleotides matching TRBD1. Sequencing ends 3 residues short of the CDR3 end; the germline J gene provides the rest. Germline assignment: CDR1 DFQATT and CDR2 SNEGSKA (reference sequence). The CDR3 contains 13 residues. Trimming at V came to 5 bases and at J to 3 bases, leaving 5 bases not matched to a gene.

Comments on this clone: The read terminates 3 residues before the CDR3 end, so the remaining end is supplied by the germline J gene. The chain employs TRBV5-6 and TRBJ1-5; D is ambiguous. Deletions cut 3 bases from V and 0 bases from J, with 4 bases between. The CDR3 covers 13 residues. From germline, CDR1 is SGHDT and CDR2 YYEEEE. The CDR3 sequence: CASSSGSNQPQHF. The covered CDR3 bases are TGTGCCAGCAGCTCCGGTAGCAATCAGCCC.

Remarks on this clone: The CDR3 goes on 3 residues after the read ends, and that part is filled in from the germline J gene. V usage is TRBV7-9 and J usage is TRBJ2-5, with 11 bases identical to TRBD2. The CDR3 consists of 15 residues. Trimming at V came to 5 bases and at J to 4 bases, leaving 6 bases not matched to a gene. Germline assignment: CDR1 SEHNR and CDR2 FQNEAQ (reference sequence). Partial CDR3 DNA: TGTGCCAGCAGCCAGGGACTAGCGGTGGGAGAGACC. Encoded protein: CASSQGLAVGET. The whole CDR3 protein is CASSQGLAVGETQYF.